Listed below are T cell receptor beta chains from one sample, sequenced in a study of OX40 agonist ivuxolimab in advanced cancers. Assay used: immunoSEQ multiplex PCR; TCRdb lists only in-frame clones, some missing. The data hold just over 90,000 clones, with around 94% observed a single time. Sequenced here: CD4+ or CD8+ T cells sorted from blood, sampled in a trial of the OX40 agonist ivuxolimab. The receptors come from an adult with an advanced solid tumor such as melanoma, head and neck, liver or kidney cancer. Each CDR3 is given with its conserved first and last residue. Fields, in order: J gene, D gene, V gene, CDR3 protein, CDR3 DNA. The D gene is left open where the match is weak.

J gene: TRBJ2-1; D gene: TRBD1; V gene: TRBV13; CDR3 protein: CASSYGDSKQFF; CDR3 DNA: TGTGCCAGCAGCTATGGGGACAGTAAGCAGTTCTTC
J gene: TRBJ2-2; D gene: TRBD1; V gene: TRBV4-1; CDR3 protein: CASSQISGTGPRGELFF; CDR3 DNA: TGCGCCAGCAGCCAAATTTCCGGGACAGGGCCCCGCGGGGAGCTGTTTTTT
J gene: TRBJ2-2; D gene: .; V gene: TRBV4-3; CDR3 protein: CASSRVSYTGELFF; CDR3 DNA: TGCGCCAGCAGCCGAGTTTCCTACACCGGGGAGCTGTTTTTT
J gene: TRBJ1-2; D gene: .; V gene: TRBV6-5; CDR3 protein: CASSYSKTVTDGYTF; CDR3 DNA: TGTGCCAGCAGTTACTCGAAAACGGTTACAGATGGCTACACCTTC
J gene: TRBJ2-1; D gene: TRBD2; V gene: TRBV7-3; CDR3 protein: CASSSGTSYNEQFF; CDR3 DNA: TGTGCCAGCAGCTCCGGGACTAGCTACAATGAGCAGTTCTTC
J gene: TRBJ2-1; D gene: .; V gene: TRBV11-3; CDR3 protein: CASSLRGISYNEQFF; CDR3 DNA: TGTGCCAGCAGCTTACGGGGGATCTCCTACAATGAGCAGTTCTTC
J gene: TRBJ2-2; D gene: .; V gene: TRBV14; CDR3 protein: CASSQDLSGTGELFF; CDR3 DNA: TGTGCCAGCAGCCAAGACCTTAGCGGCACCGGGGAGCTGTTTTTT
J gene: TRBJ1-1; D gene: TRBD1; V gene: TRBV2; CDR3 protein: CASPRTGGNSEAFF; CDR3 DNA: TGTGCCAGCCCCCGGACAGGGGGTAACTCTGAAGCTTTCTTT
J gene: TRBJ2-2; D gene: .; V gene: TRBV28; CDR3 protein: CASSPWEENTGELFF; CDR3 DNA: TGTGCCAGCAGTCCGTGGGAAGAGAACACCGGGGAGCTGTTTTTT
J gene: TRBJ1-3; D gene: .; V gene: TRBV4-1; CDR3 protein: CASSQELLGRLFGDTIYF; CDR3 DNA: TGCGCCAGCAGCCAAGAACTCTTGGGTCGGTTATTCGGGGACACCATATATTTT
J gene: TRBJ2-7; D gene: TRBD1; V gene: TRBV28; CDR3 protein: CASSGTAYEQYF; CDR3 DNA: TGTGCCAGCAGCGGGACAGCCTACGAGCAGTACTTC
J gene: TRBJ2-7; D gene: .; V gene: TRBV27; CDR3 protein: CASSLGLEQYF; CDR3 DNA: TGTGCCAGCAGTTTAGGCCTCGAGCAGTACTTC
J gene: TRBJ1-2; D gene: .; V gene: TRBV25-1; CDR3 protein: CASSEPGYYGYTF; CDR3 DNA: TGTGCCAGCAGTGAACCAGGCTACTATGGCTACACCTTC
J gene: TRBJ2-6; D gene: TRBD2; V gene: TRBV4-1; CDR3 protein: CASSPRELAGAPRANVLTF; CDR3 DNA: TGCGCCAGCAGCCCGAGGGAACTAGCGGGGGCCCCCAGGGCCAACGTCCTGACTTTC
J gene: TRBJ2-2; D gene: .; V gene: TRBV27; CDR3 protein: CASRHRAGELFF; CDR3 DNA: TGTGCCAGCCGACACCGTGCAGGGGAGCTGTTTTTT
J gene: TRBJ1-2; D gene: .; V gene: TRBV4-1; CDR3 protein: CASSHADLYFYGYTF; CDR3 DNA: TGCGCCAGCAGCCATGCCGACTTATACTTCTATGGCTACACCTTC
J gene: TRBJ1-5; D gene: .; V gene: TRBV19; CDR3 protein: CASSRRPAGLSNQPQHF; CDR3 DNA: TGTGCCAGTAGTCGGCGACCCGCGGGTCTTAGCAATCAGCCCCAGCATTTT
J gene: TRBJ2-1; D gene: .; V gene: TRBV29-1; CDR3 protein: CSVEGQGSYNEQFF; CDR3 DNA: TGCAGCGTTGAGGGTCAGGGGTCCTACAATGAGCAGTTCTTC
J gene: TRBJ2-3; D gene: TRBD1; V gene: TRBV6-5; CDR3 protein: CASSTGGITDTQYF; CDR3 DNA: TGTGCCAGCAGTACAGGGGGCATAACAGATACGCAGTATTTT
J gene: TRBJ2-7; D gene: .; V gene: TRBV30; CDR3 protein: CAWSVGGGSYEQYF; CDR3 DNA: TGTGCCTGGAGTGTAGGGGGAGGGTCCTACGAGCAGTACTTC
J gene: TRBJ2-7; D gene: .; V gene: TRBV7-9; CDR3 protein: CASSQEGSSYEQYF; CDR3 DNA: TGTGCCAGCAGCCAAGAGGGGAGCTCCTACGAGCAGTACTTC
J gene: TRBJ1-1; D gene: .; V gene: TRBV19; CDR3 protein: CASSKVIDTEAFF; CDR3 DNA: TGTGCCAGTAGTAAGGTTATAGACACTGAAGCTTTCTTT
J gene: TRBJ2-7; D gene: .; V gene: TRBV5-1; CDR3 protein: CASSSAYEQYF; CDR3 DNA: TGCGCCAGCAGCTCAGCGTACGAGCAGTACTTC
J gene: TRBJ2-7; D gene: TRBD1; V gene: TRBV5-1; CDR3 protein: CASSPGTGGSYEQYF; CDR3 DNA: TGCGCCAGCAGCCCAGGGACAGGGGGTTCCTACGAGCAGTACTTC
J gene: TRBJ2-3; D gene: .; V gene: TRBV6-5; CDR3 protein: CASSLLGADTQYF; CDR3 DNA: TGTGCCAGCAGCCTCCTGGGGGCAGATACGCAGTATTTT
J gene: TRBJ2-2; D gene: .; V gene: TRBV7-8; CDR3 protein: CASSLVTGGELFF; CDR3 DNA: TGTGCCAGCAGCTTAGTGACTGGCGGGGAGCTGTTTTTT